This is a list of T cell receptor beta chains from one sample in a study of blood T cell repertoires in COVID-19. Assay used: immunoSEQ multiplex PCR; TCRdb lists only in-frame clones, some missing. The repertoire holds hundreds of thousands of clones, with 83% as singletons. Sequenced input: peripheral blood. The receptors come from a woman in her forties or fifties with acute or convalescent COVID-19. Both conserved end residues are part of each CDR3. D genes are given only for firm matches. Where a row states a size, it is once, few, many or the class of an expanded clone; other rows omit it.

>.|.|TRBJ1-6|TRBV21-1
CASSKARGQDGRGSPLHF
TGTGCCAGCAGCAAAGCGCGGGGGCAGGACGGGCGGGGTTCACCCCTCCACTTT
>.|.|TRBJ2-2|TRBV21-1
CASSSKGQGKNTGELFF
TGTGCCAGCAGCTCGAAGGGACAGGGGAAGAACACCGGGGAGCTGTTTTTT
>few|TRBD1|TRBJ2-7|TRBV28
CASSFPATGISEYSYEQYF
TGTGCCAGCAGTTTTCCCGCGACAGGGATCTCTGAATACTCCTACGAGCAGTACTTC
>.|.|TRBJ1-1|TRBV19
CASHYTGSSRATEAFF
TGTGCCAGCCACTATACCGGGTCCTCCAGAGCCACTGAAGCTTTCTTT
>.|.|TRBJ2-7|TRBV29-1
CSVERGYEQYF
TGCAGCGTTGAACGGGGGTACGAGCAGTACTTC
>.|.|TRBJ1-6|TRBV7-2
CASSFGQRGSPLHF
TGTGCCAGCAGCTTCGGACAGAGAGGTTCACCCCTCCACTTT
>.|TRBD1|TRBJ1-2|TRBV18
CASSQGQVNGYTF
TGTGCCAGCTCTCAGGGACAGGTCAATGGCTACACCTTC
>.|TRBD1|TRBJ1-6|TRBV2
CASSGQGKADSPLHF
TGTGCCAGCAGTGGACAGGGGAAAGCGGATTCACCCCTCCACTTT
>.|TRBD2|TRBJ2-1|TRBV10-1
CASSEPPSGGYYNEQFF
TGCGCCAGCAGTGAACCCCCTAGCGGGGGATACTACAATGAGCAGTTCTTC
>.|.|TRBJ1-1|TRBV28
CASSDRRAEAFF
TGTGCCAGCAGTGACCGCCGGGCTGAAGCTTTCTTT
>.|.|TRBJ2-2|TRBV4-2
CASSIPGSGSGELFF
TGTGCCAGCAGCATTCCAGGTAGTGGTTCCGGGGAGCTGTTTTTT
>.|.|TRBJ1-2|TRBV19
CASSLYSYGYTF
TGTGCCAGTAGCCTCTACTCCTATGGCTACACCTTC
>.|TRBD1|TRBJ2-6|TRBV2
CASTGSSGQDLSGANVLTF
TGTGCCAGCACGGGGAGCTCGGGACAGGACCTCTCTGGGGCCAACGTCCTGACTTTC
>.|.|TRBJ1-1|TRBV25-1
CASSEAGDDTEAFF
TGTGCCAGCAGTGAGGCAGGGGACGACACTGAAGCTTTCTTT
>.|TRBD1|TRBJ2-1|TRBV4-3
CASSQNRGSYNEQFF
TGCGCCAGCAGCCAGAACAGGGGGAGTTACAATGAGCAGTTCTTC
>once|TRBD1|TRBJ2-7|TRBV7-2
CASSFGQGDSYEQYF
TGTGCCAGCAGCTTCGGACAGGGAGACTCCTACGAGCAGTACTTC
>.|.|TRBJ1-2|TRBV7-8
CASSSNTQGSVHGNGYTF
TGTGCCAGCAGCTCCAACACCCAGGGGTCGGTGCATGGTAATGGCTACACCTTC
>.|.|TRBJ2-1|TRBV6-2/TRBV6-3
CASSRMGEQFF
TGTGCCAGCAGCCGCATGGGCGAGCAGTTCTTC
>.|.|TRBJ1-1|TRBV11-3
CASSSGRGNTEAFF
TGTGCCAGCAGCTCGGGGCGGGGGAACACTGAAGCTTTCTTT
>.|TRBD2|TRBJ2-1|TRBV9
CASSALAGGDNEQFF
TGTGCCAGCAGCGCCTTAGCGGGGGGAGACAATGAGCAGTTCTTC
>few|.|TRBJ1-6|TRBV7-9
CASSSDNSPLHF
TGTGCCAGCAGCTCGGATAATTCACCCCTCCACTTT
>.|TRBD2|TRBJ2-1|TRBV7-8
CASSLEVLAGSGNEQFF
TGTGCCAGCAGCTTAGAAGTTCTAGCGGGGTCCGGCAATGAGCAGTTCTTC
>.|TRBD2|TRBJ2-5|TRBV5-5
CASTVASGGAPQETQYF
TGTGCCAGTACGGTGGCTAGCGGGGGGGCACCCCAAGAGACCCAGTACTTC
>.|TRBD2|TRBJ2-7|TRBV3-1/TRBV3-2
CASSQTSGTYEQYF
TGTGCCAGCAGCCAAACTAGCGGGACCTACGAGCAGTACTTC
>.|TRBD1|TRBJ1-1|TRBV11-2
CASSATGVTEAFF
TGTGCCAGCAGCGCGACAGGGGTCACTGAAGCTTTCTTT
>.|.|TRBJ2-1|TRBV2
CASSVQAVSYNEQFF
TGTGCCAGCAGTGTACAGGCTGTCTCCTACAATGAGCAGTTCTTC
>.|.|TRBJ1-6|TRBV28
CASSFAYNSPLHF
TGTGCCAGCAGTTTCGCCTATAATTCACCCCTCCACTTT
>.|TRBD1|TRBJ1-1|TRBV5-4
CASSPRQGQNTEAFF
TGTGCCAGCAGCCCTCGACAGGGGCAGAACACTGAAGCTTTCTTT
>.|TRBD2|TRBJ2-3|TRBV2
CASTLEGLAGGQTDTQYF
TGTGCCAGCACCCTGGAGGGACTAGCGGGAGGGCAGACAGATACGCAGTATTTT
>.|.|TRBJ1-6|TRBV28
CASSLYGSPLHF
TGTGCCAGCAGTTTATACGGTTCACCCCTCCACTTT
>once|.|TRBJ1-5|TRBV27
CASSLGANQPQHF
TGTGCCAGCAGTTTAGGGGCGAACCAGCCCCAGCATTTT
>.|TRBD1|TRBJ1-3|TRBV4-1
CASSQEGTAGNTIYF
TGCGCCAGCAGCCAAGAAGGGACAGCTGGAAACACCATATATTTT
>.|TRBD2|TRBJ2-2|TRBV6-5
CASSYGVAGGTGELFF
TGTGCCAGCAGTTACGGGGTAGCGGGTGGCACCGGGGAGCTGTTTTTT
>.|TRBD2|TRBJ2-3|TRBV5-1
CASNPGLAGGRLTDTQYF
TGCGCCAGCAACCCCGGACTAGCGGGGGGAAGATTGACAGATACGCAGTATTTT
>.|TRBD1|TRBJ1-2|TRBV5-5
CASGISGQLTGYTF
TGTGCCAGCGGTATCTCGGGACAGTTGACTGGCTACACCTTC
>.|.|TRBJ1-2|TRBV7-2
CASSGGSQVGGYTF
TGTGCCAGCAGCGGGGGCAGCCAAGTAGGGGGCTACACCTTC
>.|.|TRBJ2-7|TRBV27
CASSSWGPGSAYEQYF
TGTGCCAGCAGTTCTTGGGGGCCGGGATCCGCCTACGAGCAGTACTTC
>.|.|TRBJ1-2|TRBV6-5
CASSYSAGRNNGYTF
TGTGCCAGCAGTTACTCGGCAGGGAGGAATAATGGCTACACCTTC
>.|.|TRBJ1-6|TRBV19
CASSILQGGSPLHF
TGTGCCAGTAGTATCTTGCAGGGTGGCTCACCCCTCCACTTT
>.|TRBD1|TRBJ1-2|TRBV3-1/TRBV3-2
CASSRTGGAGRGYTF
TGTGCCAGCAGCCGCACAGGGGGCGCCGGTCGGGGCTACACCTTC
>.|TRBD2|TRBJ2-1|TRBV5-1
CASSLGGTNYNEQFF
TGCGCCAGCAGCTTGGGAGGGACTAACTACAATGAGCAGTTCTTC
>.|.|TRBJ2-7|TRBV24-1
CATSDQDYEQYF
TGTGCCACCAGTGATCAGGACTACGAGCAGTACTTC
>.|.|TRBJ1-5|TRBV30
CAWAYCFKGNQPQHF
TGTGCCTGGGCCTACTGTTTCAAGGGGAATCAGCCCCAGCATTTT
>few|TRBD2|TRBJ2-1|TRBV24-1
CATSDLGVAGPIEQFF
TGTGCCACCAGTGATTTGGGGGTAGCGGGGCCGATTGAGCAGTTCTTC
>.|TRBD1|TRBJ1-4|TRBV27
CASSQGQLNEKLFF
TGTGCCAGCAGTCAGGGACAGCTTAATGAAAAACTGTTTTTT
>.|TRBD1|TRBJ2-7|TRBV4-1
CASSHPSRTGTYEQYF
TGCGCCAGCAGCCATCCCAGCAGGACAGGGACCTACGAGCAGTACTTC
>.|TRBD1|TRBJ1-2|TRBV18
CASSPGTGGSYGYTF
TGTGCCAGCTCACCCGGGACAGGGGGAAGCTATGGCTACACCTTC
>.|TRBD2|TRBJ2-7|TRBV11-2
CASSLDGIDGRDEQYF
TGTGCCAGCAGCTTAGACGGAATAGACGGGAGGGACGAGCAGTACTTC
>.|TRBD2|TRBJ2-7|TRBV6-1
CASSENLGGSSYEQYF
TGTGCCAGCAGTGAAAACTTGGGCGGGAGCTCCTACGAGCAGTACTTC
>.|.|TRBJ2-7|TRBV30
CAWRRGVTTYEQYF
TGTGCCTGGAGACGCGGAGTCACTACCTACGAGCAGTACTTC
>.|.|TRBJ1-2|TRBV30
CAWSLAGQSGYTF
TGTGCCTGGAGTCTGGCGGGGCAGAGCGGCTACACCTTC
>.|.|TRBJ2-7|TRBV5-4
CASSPQGPYEQYF
TGTGCCAGCAGCCCGCAGGGCCCCTACGAGCAGTACTTC